This is a list of T cell receptor beta chains from one sample in a study of blood T cell repertoires in COVID-19. Data came from immunoSEQ multiplex PCR; TCRdb stores just in-frame clones and leaves some out. The sample includes roughly 320,000 clones, around 92% of them seen just once. The material sequenced was peripheral blood. The source is a woman aged 25 to 39 with COVID-19, enrolled during active disease. CDR3s include the opening cysteine and the closing phenylalanine or tryptophan. Fields, in order: J gene, clone size, V gene, D gene, CDR3 protein, CDR3 DNA. D genes are given only for firm matches. Size is stated for part of the rows, as once, few or many counts, or as a class when the clone is expanded.

j_call: TRBJ2-1; clone_size: .; v_call: TRBV9; d_call: TRBD2; cdr3_aa: CASSVAGGSYNEQFF; cdr3_nt: TGTGCCAGCAGCGTCGCGGGGGGATCCTACAATGAGCAGTTCTTC
j_call: TRBJ1-1; clone_size: .; v_call: TRBV7-6; d_call: .; cdr3_aa: CASSFTGSTEAFF; cdr3_nt: TGTGCCAGCAGCTTTACAGGGAGTACTGAAGCTTTCTTT
j_call: TRBJ1-1; clone_size: .; v_call: TRBV5-1; d_call: TRBD1; cdr3_aa: CASSLGTGLEAFF; cdr3_nt: TGCGCCAGCAGCTTGGGGACAGGGTTGGAAGCTTTCTTT
j_call: TRBJ1-1; clone_size: .; v_call: TRBV6-2/TRBV6-3; d_call: .; cdr3_aa: CASSSNHRNTEAFF; cdr3_nt: TGTGCCAGCAGTTCGAATCATAGGAACACTGAAGCTTTCTTT
j_call: TRBJ1-5; clone_size: .; v_call: TRBV7-4; d_call: TRBD1; cdr3_aa: CASSLPETQGLQPQHF; cdr3_nt: TGTGCCAGCAGCCTCCCGGAAACACAGGGGCTACAGCCCCAGCATTTT
j_call: TRBJ2-7; clone_size: .; v_call: TRBV9; d_call: TRBD2; cdr3_aa: CASSVGTSGGASSYEQYF; cdr3_nt: TGTGCCAGCAGCGTAGGTACTAGCGGGGGCGCTAGCTCCTACGAGCAGTACTTC
j_call: TRBJ2-7; clone_size: once; v_call: TRBV7-8; d_call: .; cdr3_aa: CASSLEGGAVYEQYF; cdr3_nt: TGTGCCAGCAGCTTAGAAGGAGGCGCGGTATACGAGCAGTACTTC
j_call: TRBJ2-1; clone_size: .; v_call: TRBV11-2; d_call: TRBD1; cdr3_aa: CASSLDWRTGGYNEQFF; cdr3_nt: TGTGCCAGCAGCTTAGATTGGCGGACAGGGGGGTACAATGAGCAGTTCTTC
j_call: TRBJ2-1; clone_size: .; v_call: TRBV28; d_call: .; cdr3_aa: CASSPLGRTSYNEQFF; cdr3_nt: TGTGCCAGCAGTCCCCTGGGGCGGACATCCTACAATGAGCAGTTCTTC
j_call: TRBJ2-2; clone_size: .; v_call: TRBV28; d_call: .; cdr3_aa: CASSLPKGAGAGELFF; cdr3_nt: TGTGCCAGCAGTTTGCCCAAAGGAGCCGGCGCCGGGGAGCTGTTTTTT
j_call: TRBJ1-3; clone_size: .; v_call: TRBV11-2; d_call: .; cdr3_aa: CASSPLIQSSSGNTIYF; cdr3_nt: TGTGCCAGCAGCCCCCTCATACAGTCCAGCTCTGGAAACACCATATATTTT
j_call: TRBJ2-5; clone_size: .; v_call: TRBV4-2; d_call: TRBD1; cdr3_aa: CASSQAQGQGRETQYF; cdr3_nt: TGTGCCAGCAGCCAAGCCCAGGGACAGGGGAGGGAGACCCAGTACTTC
j_call: TRBJ1-3; clone_size: .; v_call: TRBV7-9; d_call: .; cdr3_aa: CASSFTTGSGNTIYF; cdr3_nt: TGTGCCAGCAGCTTTACTACAGGCTCTGGAAACACCATATATTTT